What follows are 10 T cell receptor beta chains derived from one specimen sequenced in a study of regulatory T cells in long-lasting Graves disease. Sequencing libraries for TCR beta were prepared with iRepertoire HTBI primers and Arm-PCR of CDR3 regions. MiXCR, run by TCRdb on the multiplex PCR reads, gives a single entry per CDR3 protein. Seen here are 350,000 to 500,000 distinct CDR3 sequences, roughly 23% observed once, and the top ten hold roughly an eighth. Time point here: persistent/refractory GD, antithyroid drugs over 5 years with positive TRAb. Extracted RNA from PBMCs served as the source of the TCR library. This specimen consisted of peripheral blood mononuclear cells (PBMCs), obtained when the disease was refractory, from a patient treated with antithyroid drugs. These receptors came from a female donor with Graves disease.

This clonotype was seen a handful of times. The chain recombines TRBV18 with TRBJ2-7; TRBD1 agrees at 7 bases. Germline V gene lookup returns CDR1 KGHSH and CDR2 LQKENI. V was clipped by 3 bases and J by 5 bases; unmatched bases: 4. CDR3 size: 13 residues. CDR3: CASSPYRGDEQYF. Here the CDR3 DNA reads TGTGCCAGCTCACCGTACAGGGGAGACGAGCAGTACTTC.

In this sample, this clonotype turned up many times. The chain uses TRBV5-1 and TRBJ1-4, with D perhaps TRBD1 (6 bases). The germline gives CDR1 SGHRS, CDR2 YFSETQ. This CDR3 is 12 amino acids long. Trimming shortened V by 4 bases and J by 8 bases, and 9 bases separated the two germline ends. The CDR3 sequence: CASSTQGEKLFF. The CDR3 nucleotides are TGCGCCAGCAGCACCCAGGGGGAAAAACTGTTTTTT.

The J gene is TRBJ1-3, the V gene TRBV4-1; 7 nucleotides match TRBD1. The CDR3 contains 16 residues. Trimming cost V 3 bases and J 3 bases; bases outside gene matches: 8. The V gene's germline CDR1 is MGHRA and CDR2 YSYEKL. The CDR3 is CASSQPGQSDGNTIYF. As DNA, the CDR3 is TGCGCCAGCAGCCAGCCGGGACAGAGCGATGGAAACACCATATATTTT.

The V gene is TRBV6-1, the J gene TRBJ2-5; D remains ambiguous. The CDR3 extends over 14 amino acids. Trimming took off 3 bases at V and 0 bases at J, with 8 bases between the two ends. The germline gives CDR1 MNHNS, CDR2 SASEGT. The CDR3: CASSDGWYQETQYF. The DNA of the CDR3 is TGTGCCAGCAGTGACGGGTGGTACCAAGAGACCCAGTACTTC.

This clonotype was picked up a small number of times. The chain links TRBV3-1 to TRBJ1-2, with 8 nucleotides matching TRBD1. The germline V gene has CDR1 LGHDT and CDR2 YNNKEL (reference sequence). The CDR3 totals 14 residues. The J segment lost 6 bases and the V segment lost 5 bases, leaving 8 bases of the junction unmatched. The CDR3 protein is CASSKTRGRDGYTF. The CDR3 DNA reads TGTGCCAGCAGCAAGACCAGGGGGCGTGATGGCTACACCTTC.

As regards this clonotype: A much larger clone lies a single base off, so this may be a read error. The gene calls are TRBV7-2 and TRBJ1-1; D is unresolved. The V gene lost 2 bases and the J gene lost 4 bases, with 8 bases spanning the gap. Germline V CDR1 and CDR2: SGHTA, FQGNSA. The length of the CDR3 is 13 residues. In nucleotides, the CDR3 is TGTGCCAGCAGCTTACAGGACGCCACTGAAGCTTTCTTT. It is translated as CASSLQDATEAFF.

The J gene is TRBJ2-7, the V gene TRBV20-1; 11 positions agree with TRBD2. Germline assignment: CDR1 DFQATT and CDR2 SNEGSKA (reference sequence). The length of the CDR3 is 19 residues. Unmatched junction bases numbered 16, after V lost 3 bases and J lost 0 bases. The CDR3 region has the DNA TGCAGTGCTAGTCATCCCCATAGCGGGAGGGCCCCAATCTCCTACGAGCAGTACTTC. This gives the protein CSASHPHSGRAPISYEQYF.

As regards this clonotype: A read error may explain this, as a much larger clone is one base away. V usage is TRBV20-1 and J usage is TRBJ1-1; D uncertain. Germline CDR1 DFQATT, CDR2 SNEGSKA (reference sequence). The CDR3 covers 11 residues. The V gene lost 3 bases and the J gene lost 0 bases, with 2 bases spanning the gap. CDR3 coding DNA: TGCAGTGCTAGCCTGAACACTGAAGCTTTCTTT. It codes for CSASLNTEAFF.

This clonotype was observed a handful of times. The genes are TRBV7-9 and TRBJ1-5, with 8 bases fitting TRBD1. The CDR3 runs to 16 residues. V dropped 4 bases and J dropped 6; count of bases not matched to a gene: 11. Germline V gene lookup returns CDR1 SEHNR and CDR2 FQNEAQ (reference sequence). CDR3 nucleotides: TGTGCCAGCAGCTCCACAGACAGGGGTGGTTCTCAGCCCCAGCATTTT. Protein sequence: CASSSTDRGGSQPQHF.

The V and J genes are TRBV7-2 and TRBJ2-7, with D uncertain. V lost 3 bases to trimming and J lost 1 base, with 7 bases between them. Germline loops: CDR1 SGHTA, CDR2 FQGNSA. This CDR3 is 13 amino acids long. The CDR3 reads CASSFDGSYEQYF. The CDR3 nucleotides read TGTGCCAGCAGCTTCGACGGGTCCTACGAGCAGTACTTC.